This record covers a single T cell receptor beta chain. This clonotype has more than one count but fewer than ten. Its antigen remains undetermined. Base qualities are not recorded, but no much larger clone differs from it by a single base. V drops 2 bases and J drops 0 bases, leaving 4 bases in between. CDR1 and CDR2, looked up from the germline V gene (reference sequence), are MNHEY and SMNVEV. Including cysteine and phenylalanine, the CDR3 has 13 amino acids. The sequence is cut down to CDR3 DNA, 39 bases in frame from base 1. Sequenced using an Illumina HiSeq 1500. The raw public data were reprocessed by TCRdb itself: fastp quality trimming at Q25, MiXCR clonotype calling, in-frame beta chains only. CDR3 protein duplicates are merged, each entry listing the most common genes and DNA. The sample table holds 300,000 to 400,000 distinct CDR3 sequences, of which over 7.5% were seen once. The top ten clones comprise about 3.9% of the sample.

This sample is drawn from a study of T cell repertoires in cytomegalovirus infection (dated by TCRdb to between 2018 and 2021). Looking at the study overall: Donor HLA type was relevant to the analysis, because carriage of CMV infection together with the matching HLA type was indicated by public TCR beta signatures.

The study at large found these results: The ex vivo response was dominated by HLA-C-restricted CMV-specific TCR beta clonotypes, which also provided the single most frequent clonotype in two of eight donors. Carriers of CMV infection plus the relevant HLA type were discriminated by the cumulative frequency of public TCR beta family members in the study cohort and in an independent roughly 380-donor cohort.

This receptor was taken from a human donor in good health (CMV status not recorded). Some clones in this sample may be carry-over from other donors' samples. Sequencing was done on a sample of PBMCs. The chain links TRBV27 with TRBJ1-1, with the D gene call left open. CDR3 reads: CASSLIVNTEAFF. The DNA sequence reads TGTGCCAGCAGTTTAATAGTGAACACTGAAGCTTTCTTT.